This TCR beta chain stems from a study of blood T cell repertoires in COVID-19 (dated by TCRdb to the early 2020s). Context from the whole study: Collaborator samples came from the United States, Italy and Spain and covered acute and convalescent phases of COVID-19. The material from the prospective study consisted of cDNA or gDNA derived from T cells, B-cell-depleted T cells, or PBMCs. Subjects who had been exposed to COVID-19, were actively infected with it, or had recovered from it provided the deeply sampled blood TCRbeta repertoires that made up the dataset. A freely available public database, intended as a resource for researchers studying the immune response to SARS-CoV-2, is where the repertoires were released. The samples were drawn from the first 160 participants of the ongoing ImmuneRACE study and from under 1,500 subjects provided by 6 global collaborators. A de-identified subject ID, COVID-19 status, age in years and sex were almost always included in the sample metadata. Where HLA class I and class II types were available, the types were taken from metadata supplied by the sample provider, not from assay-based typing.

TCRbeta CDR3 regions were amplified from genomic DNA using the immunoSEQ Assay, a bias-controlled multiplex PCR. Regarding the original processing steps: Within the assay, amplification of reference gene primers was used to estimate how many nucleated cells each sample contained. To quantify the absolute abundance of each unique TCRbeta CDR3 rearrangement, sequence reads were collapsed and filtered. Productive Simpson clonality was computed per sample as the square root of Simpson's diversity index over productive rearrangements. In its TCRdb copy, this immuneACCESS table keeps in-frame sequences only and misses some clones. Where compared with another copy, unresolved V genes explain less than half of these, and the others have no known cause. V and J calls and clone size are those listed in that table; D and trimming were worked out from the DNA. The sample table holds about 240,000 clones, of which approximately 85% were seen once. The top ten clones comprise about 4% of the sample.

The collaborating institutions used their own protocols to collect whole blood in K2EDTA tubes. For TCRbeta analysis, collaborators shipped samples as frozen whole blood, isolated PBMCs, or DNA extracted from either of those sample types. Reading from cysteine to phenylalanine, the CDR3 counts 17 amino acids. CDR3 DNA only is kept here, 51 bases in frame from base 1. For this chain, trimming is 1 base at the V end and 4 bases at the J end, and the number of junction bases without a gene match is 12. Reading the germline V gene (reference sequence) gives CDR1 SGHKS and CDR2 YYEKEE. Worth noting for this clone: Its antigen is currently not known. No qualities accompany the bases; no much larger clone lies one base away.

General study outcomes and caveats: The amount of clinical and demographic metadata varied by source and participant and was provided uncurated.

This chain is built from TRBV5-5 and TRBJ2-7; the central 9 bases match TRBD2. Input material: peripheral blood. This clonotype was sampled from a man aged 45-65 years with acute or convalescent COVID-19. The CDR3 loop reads CASSLHGGSGSVYEQYF. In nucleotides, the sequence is TGTGCCAGCAGCTTGCATGGGGGTAGCGGGAGCGTGTACGAGCAGTACTTC.